This T cell receptor beta chain was sequenced for a study of neoadjuvant nivolumab and ipilimumab in lung cancer. Study context: Nivolumab 3 mg/kg was given days 1, 15 and 29, plus ipilimumab 1 mg/kg day 1 in combination. General study points: From pretherapy to surgery, tumor richness and clonality rose with dual therapy. Blood richness before therapy tracked richness in tumors resected after neoadjuvant therapy.

Here immunoSEQ multiplex PCR was the method, and the copy in TCRdb shows in-frame clones only, minus some. The data contain some 30,000 clones, approximately 90% of them singletons. CDR1 and CDR2 from the germline V gene are SGHNT and YYREEE (reference sequence). CDR3 length: 16 amino acids. V shed 0 bases, J shed 3 bases, and the junction held 5 bases outside the gene matches. Regarding this clone: The antigen is unknown.

The sample in question was peripheral blood, obtained after neoadjuvant nivolumab, alone or with ipilimumab, at or shortly before surgery. The receptor comes from an adult with non-small cell lung cancer. The rearrangement links TRBV5-4 to TRBJ2-3, with 9 positions matching TRBD2. For the CDR3, the DNA is TGTGCCAGCAGCTTGGGACTAGCGGCTCAAACAGATACGCAGTATTTT. Protein: CASSLGLAAQTDTQYF.